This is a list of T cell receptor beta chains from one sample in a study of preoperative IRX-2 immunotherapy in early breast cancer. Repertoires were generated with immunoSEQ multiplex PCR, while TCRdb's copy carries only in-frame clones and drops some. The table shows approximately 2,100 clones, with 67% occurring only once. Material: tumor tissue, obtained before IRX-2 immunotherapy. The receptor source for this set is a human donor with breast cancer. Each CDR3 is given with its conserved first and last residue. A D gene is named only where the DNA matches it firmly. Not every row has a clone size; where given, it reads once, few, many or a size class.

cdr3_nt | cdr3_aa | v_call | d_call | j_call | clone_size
TGCAGCGTTGAGTTCCCCGAGGGGAATCAGCCCCAGCATTTT | CSVEFPEGNQPQHF | TRBV29-1 | NA | TRBJ1-5 | NA
TGTGCCAGCAGCTTAGCTCAGGGGGAACCAGCTTTCTTT | CASSLAQGEPAFF | TRBV7-1 | TRBD1 | TRBJ1-1 | NA
TGTGCCAGCAGTGGACGACAGGGTTTGTATGGCTACACCTTC | CASSGRQGLYGYTF | TRBV9 | TRBD1 | TRBJ1-2 | NA
TGCGCCAGCGAGAACCGGACGGTGAACACTGAAGCTTTCTTT | CASENRTVNTEAFF | TRBV23-1 | NA | TRBJ1-1 | once
TGTGCCAGCAGTTACTCGGTAGGACAGGGGAACACTGAAGCTTTCTTT | CASSYSVGQGNTEAFF | TRBV6-8 | TRBD1 | TRBJ1-1 | NA
TGTGCCAGCAGTCCAACAGGGGACTATGGCTACACCTTC | CASSPTGDYGYTF | TRBV6-8 | TRBD1 | TRBJ1-2 | NA
TGTGCCAGCAGCCCCCTTCAACTAGGGGGCCAAGAGACCCAGTACTTC | CASSPLQLGGQETQYF | TRBV11-3 | NA | TRBJ2-5 | NA
TGTGCCATCAGTGAGGACACAGATACGCAGTATTTT | CAISEDTDTQYF | TRBV10-3 | NA | TRBJ2-3 | NA
TGCGCCAGCAACCCCGGACTAGCGGGGGAGACCCAGTACTTC | CASNPGLAGETQYF | TRBV23-1 | TRBD2 | TRBJ2-5 | NA
TGTGCCAGCAGCCCTATAGAGAAACCAGGGGGCTACACCTTC | CASSPIEKPGGYTF | TRBV27 | NA | TRBJ1-2 | NA
TGCAGCGTCGCCCCGGACGGCCCCATTGAGGAACTGTTTTTT | CSVAPDGPIEELFF | TRBV29-1 | NA | TRBJ1-4 | NA
TGTGCCAGCTCACCAAGACAGGGGCGGGGAGAGACCCAGTACTTC | CASSPRQGRGETQYF | TRBV18 | TRBD1 | TRBJ2-5 | NA
TGTGCCATCAGTGAGTCCCCAGGGGCCGACTCTGGGGCCAACGTCCTGACTTTC | CAISESPGADSGANVLTF | TRBV10-3 | NA | TRBJ2-6 | few
TGTGCCAGCATGGGGTTTGGGGACAATGAGCAGTTCTTC | CASMGFGDNEQFF | TRBV6-8 | NA | TRBJ2-1 | NA
TGTGCCAGTAACGAAGGGGCGCGCAATCAGCCCCAGCATTTT | CASNEGARNQPQHF | TRBV19 | NA | TRBJ1-5 | few
TGTGCCAGTCGACCCTGGGACACCCCCATTAGCAATCAGCCCCAGCATTTT | CASRPWDTPISNQPQHF | TRBV19 | NA | TRBJ1-5 | NA
TGTGCCAGCAGCTTATTGGGGGGAAATTCACCCCTCCACTTT | CASSLLGGNSPLHF | TRBV11-3 | NA | TRBJ1-6 | NA
TGTGCCACCAGGGGACAATTGACTGAAGCTTTCTTT | CATRGQLTEAFF | TRBV6-8 | NA | TRBJ1-1 | NA
TGTGCCAGTAGTAGGTCTCAGGGAAAAGGGGAGCTGTTTTTT | CASSRSQGKGELFF | TRBV19 | NA | TRBJ2-2 | NA
TGTGCCAGCAGCCCCCTCGGAGGGACCGATTCTACCGTGCCCCAGCATTTT | CASSPLGGTDSTVPQHF | TRBV11-3 | NA | TRBJ1-5 | once
TGTGCCAGCAGCCTACAGGGCTACTATGGCTACACCTTC | CASSLQGYYGYTF | TRBV7-8 | NA | TRBJ1-2 | NA
TGCGCCAGCAGCCGGACAGGGCATGAAGCTTTCTTT | CASSRTGHEAFF | TRBV10-2 | TRBD1 | TRBJ1-1 | NA
TGTGCCAGTAGACGTCCGGGACAGAACACTGAAGCTTTCTTT | CASRRPGQNTEAFF | TRBV19 | NA | TRBJ1-1 | NA
TGCGCCAGCAGCCAAGATGGTTGGGGGGTCCAGCATTTT | CASSQDGWGVQHF | TRBV4-1 | NA | TRBJ1-5 | NA
TGTGCCAGCAGTTTAGCTGGGGCCAACGTCCTGACTTTC | CASSLAGANVLTF | TRBV28 | NA | TRBJ2-6 | few
TGTGCCAGTATAGGAGGGGCAGAGGGGGCCAACGTCCTGACTTTC | CASIGGAEGANVLTF | TRBV19 | NA | TRBJ2-6 | NA
TGTGCCAGCTCACCGGAGGAAGATAAAGCTTTCTTT | CASSPEEDKAFF | TRBV18 | NA | TRBJ1-1 | NA
TGCGCCAGCAGCCAAGATGTAAGGCCTCCTAAGTATGGCTACACCTTC | CASSQDVRPPKYGYTF | TRBV4-1 | NA | TRBJ1-2 | NA
TGTGCCAGCAGCCCGGGGTTTTCAAAACACTACGAGCAGTACTTC | CASSPGFSKHYEQYF | TRBV11-3 | NA | TRBJ2-7 | NA
TGTGCCAGTGCGGTAACGGACAGTTTTAACGCTGAAGCTTTCTTT | CASAVTDSFNAEAFF | TRBV19 | NA | TRBJ1-1 | large
TGTGCCAGTAGTATTTTTACGGCAGCAACTAATGAAAAACTGTTTTTT | CASSIFTAATNEKLFF | TRBV19 | NA | TRBJ1-4 | NA
TGTGCCAGCAGTTTAGGTGACTCGGCCCAGCATTTT | CASSLGDSAQHF | TRBV6-8 | NA | TRBJ1-5 | few
TGTGCCAGCTCACCAGGGGGAAATCAGCCCCAGCATTTT | CASSPGGNQPQHF | TRBV18 | NA | TRBJ1-5 | NA
TGTGCCAGCAGCCTAACCCCCCTGGGGGGCCAAGAGACCCAGTACTTC | CASSLTPLGGQETQYF | TRBV11-3 | NA | TRBJ2-5 | few
TGTGCCAGCAGTTATCGGACCCGGGACACTGAAGCTTTCTTT | CASSYRTRDTEAFF | TRBV6-8 | NA | TRBJ1-1 | few
TGTGCCAGCTCACCACGCCACGGGGGTGAGACTGAAGCTTTCTTT | CASSPRHGGETEAFF | TRBV18 | NA | TRBJ1-1 | NA